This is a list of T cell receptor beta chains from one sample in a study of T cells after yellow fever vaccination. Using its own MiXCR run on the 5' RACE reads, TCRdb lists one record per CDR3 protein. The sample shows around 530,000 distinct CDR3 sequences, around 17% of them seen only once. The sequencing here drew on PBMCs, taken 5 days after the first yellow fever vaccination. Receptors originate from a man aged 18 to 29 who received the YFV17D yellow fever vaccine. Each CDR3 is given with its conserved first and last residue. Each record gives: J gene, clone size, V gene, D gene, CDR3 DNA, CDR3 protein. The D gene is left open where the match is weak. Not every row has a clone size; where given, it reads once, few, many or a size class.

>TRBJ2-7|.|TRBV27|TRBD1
TGTGCCAGCAGGAAGGGGACAGGGGTTTACGAGCAGTACTTC
CASRKGTGVYEQYF
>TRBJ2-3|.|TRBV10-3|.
TGTGCCATTCGGGAGCGCGCAGATACGCAGTATTTT
CAIRERADTQYF
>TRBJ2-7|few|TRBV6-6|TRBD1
TGTGCCAGCAGGATACAGGGGTACGAGCAGTACTTC
CASRIQGYEQYF
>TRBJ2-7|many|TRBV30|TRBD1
TGTGCCTGGAGTGCCGGACAGGGTACCTACGAGCAGTACTTC
CAWSAGQGTYEQYF
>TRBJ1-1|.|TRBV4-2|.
TGTGCCAGCCTTCCGGAACCTGGCACTGAAGCTTTCTTT
CASLPEPGTEAFF
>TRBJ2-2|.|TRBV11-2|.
TGTGCCAGCAGCTTGATCAGGGAGCTGTTTTTT
CASSLIRELFF
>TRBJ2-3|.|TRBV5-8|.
TGTGCCAGCAGCTTGGCCGGAATCAGGGACCGCACAGATACGCAGTATTTT
CASSLAGIRDRTDTQYF
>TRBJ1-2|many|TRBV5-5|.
TGTGCCAGCAGCCGTCTAGGTAGAAGCTACACCTTC
CASSRLGRSYTF
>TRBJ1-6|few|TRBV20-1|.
TGCGCCCGGGGCTTCTATAATTCACCCCTCCACTTT
CARGFYNSPLHF
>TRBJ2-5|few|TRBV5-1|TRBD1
TGCGCCAGCAGCTTGGGAGGGGGCAACATGGAGACCCAGTACTTC
CASSLGGGNMETQYF